This T cell receptor beta chain was captured by sequencing in a study of T cell changes during pregnancy in multiple sclerosis. Profiling relied on immunoSEQ multiplex PCR, and the TCRdb table lists in-frame clones only, not all of them. The sample shows some 130,000 clones, roughly 97% of them seen only once. The V end was cut by 4 bases, the J end by 6 bases, with 13 bases between. Germline loops: CDR1 SGHKS, CDR2 YYEKEE (reference sequence). This CDR3 is 14 amino acids long. In this sample, this clone turned up once. The chain combines TRBV5-5 with TRBJ2-2, with TRBD1 as a possible D gene (6 bases). The sequences come from peripheral blood, collected after pregnancy. The receptor was derived from a female donor with multiple sclerosis, enrolled in a pregnancy study. The CDR3 sequence: CASSTGTWAGELFF. The CDR3 coding sequence is TGTGCCAGCAGCACAGGGACATGGGCCGGGGAGCTGTTTTTT.